The 3 T cell receptor beta chains below come from one sample, sequenced in a study of blood T cell repertoires in COVID-19. TCRdb keeps only in-frame clones here, not all; method: immunoSEQ multiplex PCR. The profile shows 130,000 or so clones, under 90% of them singletons. The sample comprised PBMCs or T cells enriched from blood (not recorded which). These receptors originate from a man aged 40-49 years with acute COVID-19.

The chain has TRBV18 and TRBJ2-7; 7 bases line up with TRBD1. Germline values: CDR1 KGHSH, CDR2 LQKENI. The CDR3 has 14 amino acids. The V segment lost 6 bases and the J segment 2 bases; nucleotides outside the gene matches: 7. The CDR3 loop reads CASSIGQATYEQYF. The CDR3 DNA is TGTGCCAGCTCGATTGGACAGGCCACCTACGAGCAGTACTTC.

The chain links TRBV28 to TRBJ2-1; TRBD2 agrees at 11 bases. CDR3 length equals 17 residues. Trimming at V came to 3 bases and at J to 9 bases, leaving 13 bases not matched to a gene. CDR1 and CDR2 (germline): MDHEN, SYDVKM. The CDR3 sequence: CASSFGLAGGGRGEQFF. In DNA form, the CDR3 reads TGTGCCAGCAGTTTCGGGCTAGCGGGAGGAGGTAGAGGTGAGCAGTTCTTC.

CDR3 loop: CASRGTGRDYTF. The CDR3 nucleotides are TGTGCCAGTAGGGGGACAGGTCGGGACTACACCTTC. The V call is TRBV19, the J call TRBJ1-2; 8 bases are shared with TRBD1. From germline, CDR1 is LNHDA and CDR2 SQIVND (reference sequence). The CDR3 runs 12 residues. With 6 bases clipped from V and 10 bases from J, the junction kept 7 bases outside the gene matches.